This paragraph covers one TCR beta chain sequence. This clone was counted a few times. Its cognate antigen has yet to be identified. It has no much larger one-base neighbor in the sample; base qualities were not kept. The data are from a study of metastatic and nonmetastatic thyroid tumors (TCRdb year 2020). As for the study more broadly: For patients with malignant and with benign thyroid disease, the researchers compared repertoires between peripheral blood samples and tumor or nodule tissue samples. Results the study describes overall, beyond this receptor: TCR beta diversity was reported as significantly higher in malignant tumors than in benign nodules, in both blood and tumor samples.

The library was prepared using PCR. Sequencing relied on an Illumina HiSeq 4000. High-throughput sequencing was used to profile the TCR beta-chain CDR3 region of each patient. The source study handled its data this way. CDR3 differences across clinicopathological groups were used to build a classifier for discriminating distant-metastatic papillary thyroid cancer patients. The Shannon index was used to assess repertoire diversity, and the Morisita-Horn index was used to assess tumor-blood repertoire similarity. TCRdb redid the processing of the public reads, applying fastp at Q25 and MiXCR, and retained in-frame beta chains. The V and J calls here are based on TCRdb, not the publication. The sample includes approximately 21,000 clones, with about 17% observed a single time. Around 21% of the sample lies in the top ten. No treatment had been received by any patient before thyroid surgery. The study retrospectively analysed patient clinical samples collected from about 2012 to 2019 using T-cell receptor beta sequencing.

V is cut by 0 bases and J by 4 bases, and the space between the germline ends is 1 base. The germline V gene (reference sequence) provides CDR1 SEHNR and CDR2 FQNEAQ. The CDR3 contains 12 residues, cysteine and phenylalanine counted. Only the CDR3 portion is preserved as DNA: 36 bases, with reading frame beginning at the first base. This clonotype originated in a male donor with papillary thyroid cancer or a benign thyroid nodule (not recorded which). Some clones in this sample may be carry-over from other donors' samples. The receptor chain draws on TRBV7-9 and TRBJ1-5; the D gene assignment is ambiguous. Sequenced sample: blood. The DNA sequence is TGTGCCAGCAGCTTAGCTAATCAGCCCCAGCATTTT. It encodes CASSLANQPQHF.